This paragraph reports one T cell receptor beta chain. This clonotype appeared many times. What antigen it recognizes has not been identified. The input lacks base qualities; no much larger clone sits a single base away. The data stem from a study of T cells in Graves' hyperthyroidism and ophthalmopathy (dated by TCRdb to about 2019). Broadly, across the study: Peripheral blood was sampled at the time of initial diagnosis, prior to any treatment. A discovery cohort of approximately 97 patients, roughly 40 with Graves' ophthalmopathy and 57 with stable Graves' hyperthyroidism, was used to find distinguishing TCR V-J signatures. Prospective prediction of ophthalmopathy was tested in an independent validation cohort of approximately 19 hyperthyroidism patients and 15 to 17 patients who later progressed to ophthalmopathy. The roughly 91 discovery patients were randomly split 7:3 into training and test sets. In six Graves' hyperthyroidism patients, the study also compared T-cell repertoires from thyroid tissue with T-cell repertoires from blood. After sampling, hyperthyroidism patients received methimazole starting at 30 mg daily, and ophthalmopathy patients received high-dose intravenous methylprednisolone. The paper describes TCR Vbeta CDR3 sequencing of 135 peripheral blood samples, made up of about 41 ophthalmopathy patients, approximately 73 hyperthyroidism patients and 17 progressor patients. Results and caveats for the whole study, not just this receptor: During validation, the model predicted progression to ophthalmopathy a median of roughly 7.1 months ahead of onset, with approximately 70% sensitivity and about 75% specificity. Most expanded thyroid clonotypes (frequency above 0.001) were also detected in blood, a finding suggesting that blood repertoires may reflect thyroid immune responses. In cross-validation, a model built on a 13 V-J signature told ophthalmopathy apart from stable hyperthyroidism with 85% to 90% sensitivity and around 83% specificity, and in testing the same model reached 80%/75%. No statistical method was used to set the sample size in advance, and investigators knew the group allocation.

Measured from the cysteine to the phenylalanine, the CDR3 is 13 residues long. Kept here is only the CDR3 DNA, which spans 39 bases and is read in frame from base 1. V is cut back by 4 bases and J by 2 bases, with 3 bases in the junction unmatched. Sequences DFQATT (CDR1) and SNEGSKA (CDR2) are obtained from the germline V gene (reference sequence). Moderately to severely active disease, a Clinical Activity Score of at least 3, a NOSPECS grade of at least 4, and a duration under 3 months were present in ophthalmopathy patients. Patients with uncontrolled infections, other autoimmune diseases, pregnancy or lactation were excluded. Diagnoses relied on clinical symptoms, serum thyroxine and TRAb, thyroid ultrasound and orbital computed tomography. PBMCs were separated from 7.5 to 10 ml of fresh peripheral blood using Ficoll-Paque density gradient centrifugation. Total RNA was extracted using Trizol reagent, and RNA quality was assessed on an Agilent 2100 Bioanalyzer.

The TCR beta CDR3 regions were amplified from RNA transcripts. The first round of RT-PCR for the TCR CDR3 was performed with the HTBI primer set and the Qiagen OneStep RT-PCR kit. Libraries were constructed in a second round of multiplex PCR, after which size selection and purification were performed. Sequencing of the libraries was done on an Illumina HiSeq2000 using paired-end 100 bp reads. In the source study's methods: SOAPnuke was used to process the raw data, throwing out any read that contained adapters or uncalled bases, had a mean Phred below 15, or lacked an exact constant-primer or identifier match. COPE v1.2.5 was used to merge high-quality paired reads, and clonotypes were defined as unique nucleotide sequences. MiTCR v1.1 was used to align the clonotypes against IMGT TRBV, TRBD and TRBJ reference segments. The analysis included only V-J combinations with a frequency above 0.0001, which together covered over 98% of the repertoires. The TCS score was defined as F50 (clonal expansion) divided by E x V (chaos), with BLOSUM62-based TCRdist calculated between CDR3 peptides within each V-J. Welch's t-statistics and random forest reduced roughly 530 V-J features to roughly 13, which were used in a naive Bayes classifier (R e1071). The public sequencing data were trimmed at Q25 with fastp and processed into clonotypes with MiXCR by TCRdb, which kept only in-frame beta chains. Each entry merges the rows of one CDR3 protein and shows their most common DNA and genes. The V and J calls shown here were made by TCRdb, not taken from the authors' results. The sample table lists about 520,000 distinct CDR3 sequences, about 24% of them with a count of one. The biggest ten clones account for approximately 11% of the sample.

This clonotype was obtained from a woman aged 25 to 39 with Graves' ophthalmopathy. The chain is assembled from TRBV20-1 and TRBJ2-7; 9 nucleotides in the junction match TRBD1. The sample taken for sequencing was blood. The DNA sequence reads TGCAGTGCTAAGGACAGGGGTCCCTACGAGCAGTACTTC. Translated, this is CSAKDRGPYEQYF.